This T cell receptor beta chain was recovered during a study of cytomegalovirus exposure and HLA in healthy donors. Study background: The 100 to 150 validation repertoires, a later analysis reported, used the same platform as the approximately 670 repertoires from the first cohort.

CDR1 SEHNR and CDR2 FQNEAQ come from the germline V gene (reference sequence). The CDR3 extends over 12 amino acids. The V end lost 5 bases, the J end lost 3 bases, and 8 bases lay between the germline ends. Sequenced by immunoSEQ multiplex PCR; TCRdb stores in-frame clones only, minus some. This table holds 240,000 or so clones, about 86% found once. The donors formed part of the roughly 120-subject validation cohort, distinct from the roughly 660-subject first cohort. This chain joins TRBV7-9 and TRBJ2-7; D is undetermined. Material: PBMCs. The receptor comes from a woman in her twenties or thirties in good health and CMV-seropositive. CDR3 DNA sequence: TGTGCCAGCAGCACTCCCAACTACGAGCAGTACTTC. It encodes CASSTPNYEQYF.